A single sample is the source of the 2 T cell receptor beta chains below, sequenced in a study of T cell responses to AZD1222 COVID-19 vaccine. Measured with immunoSEQ multiplex PCR; TCRdb has only the in-frame clones, and not every one. Among approximately 190,000 clones, 85% to 90% were seen once, and the ten largest hold less than 3%. The material sequenced was peripheral blood, taken on day 0 of MenACWY control vaccination. All receptors come from an adult in good health.

The chain links TRBV3-1 (or the pseudogene TRBV3-2) to TRBJ2-7, with D unclear. Germline V CDR1 and CDR2: LGHDT, YNNKEL (reference sequence). The ends were cut back, 2 bases at V and 6 bases at J, with 8 bases in the middle. This CDR3 is 12 amino acids long. Written as DNA, the CDR3 is TGTGCCAGCAGCCAACTAGGTGGCGAGCAGTACTTC. This codes for CASSQLGGEQYF.

The CDR3 sequence is CASSLRGPPEAFF. As DNA, the CDR3 is TGTGCCAGCAGCCTCCGGGGGCCCCCTGAAGCTTTCTTT. The J gene is TRBJ1-1, the V gene TRBV28; a weak D match, TRBD1 (6 bases). V was cut by 6 bases and J by 6 bases, with 14 bases left in between. CDR3 size: 13 residues. Per germline, CDR1 MDHEN and CDR2 SYDVKM.